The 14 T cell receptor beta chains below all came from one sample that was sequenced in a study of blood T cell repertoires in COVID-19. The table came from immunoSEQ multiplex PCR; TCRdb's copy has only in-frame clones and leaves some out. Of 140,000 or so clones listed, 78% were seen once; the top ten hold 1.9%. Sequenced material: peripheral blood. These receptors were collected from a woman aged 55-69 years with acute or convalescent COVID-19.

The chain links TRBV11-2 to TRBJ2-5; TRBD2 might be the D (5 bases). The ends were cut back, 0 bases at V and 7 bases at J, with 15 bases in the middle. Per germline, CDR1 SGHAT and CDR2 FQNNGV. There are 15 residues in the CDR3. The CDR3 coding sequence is TGTGCCAGCAGCTTAGACGCTAGCCCTCTGGGGACCCAGTACTTC. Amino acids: CASSLDASPLGTQYF.

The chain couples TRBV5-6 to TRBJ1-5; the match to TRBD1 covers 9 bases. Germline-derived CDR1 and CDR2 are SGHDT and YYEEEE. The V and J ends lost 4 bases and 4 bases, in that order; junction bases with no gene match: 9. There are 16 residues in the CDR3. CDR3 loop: CASSLGTGWGNQPQHF. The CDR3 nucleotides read TGTGCCAGCAGCCTAGGGACAGGGTGGGGGAATCAGCCCCAGCATTTT.

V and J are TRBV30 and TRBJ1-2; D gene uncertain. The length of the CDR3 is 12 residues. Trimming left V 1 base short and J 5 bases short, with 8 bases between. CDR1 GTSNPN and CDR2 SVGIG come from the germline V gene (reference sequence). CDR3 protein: CAWSGVGYGYTF. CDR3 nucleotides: TGTGCCTGGAGTGGGGTCGGGTATGGCTACACCTTC.

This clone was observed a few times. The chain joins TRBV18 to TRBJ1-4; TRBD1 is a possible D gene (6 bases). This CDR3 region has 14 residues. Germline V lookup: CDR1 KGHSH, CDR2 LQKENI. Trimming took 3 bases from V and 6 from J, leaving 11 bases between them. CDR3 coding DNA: TGTGCCAGCTCACCTGACAGGAACGATGAAAAACTGTTTTTT. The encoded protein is CASSPDRNDEKLFF.

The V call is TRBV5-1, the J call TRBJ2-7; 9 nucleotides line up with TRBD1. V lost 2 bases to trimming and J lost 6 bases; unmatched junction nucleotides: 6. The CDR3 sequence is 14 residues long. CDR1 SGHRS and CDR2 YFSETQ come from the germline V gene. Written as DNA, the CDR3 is TGCGCCAGCAGCTTAACAGGGGGCTCTCCCGAGCAGTACTTC. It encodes CASSLTGGSPEQYF.

The chain's CDR3 is CASNLLAGPGETQYF. Here the CDR3 DNA reads TGTGCCAGCAACCTACTAGCGGGGCCGGGAGAGACCCAGTACTTC. The chain combines TRBV28 with TRBJ2-5; 10 bases are shared with TRBD2. CDR1 and CDR2 (germline): MDHEN, SYDVKM. The CDR3 consists of 15 residues. The trim removed 7 bases at V and 4 bases at J, leaving 9 bases unmatched.

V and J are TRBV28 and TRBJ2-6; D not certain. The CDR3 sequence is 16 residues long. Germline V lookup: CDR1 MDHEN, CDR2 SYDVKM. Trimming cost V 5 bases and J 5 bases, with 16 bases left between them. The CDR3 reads CASSPVRRRRANVLTF. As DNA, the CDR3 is TGTGCCAGCAGTCCCGTGAGGCGGCGGAGGGCCAACGTCCTGACTTTC.

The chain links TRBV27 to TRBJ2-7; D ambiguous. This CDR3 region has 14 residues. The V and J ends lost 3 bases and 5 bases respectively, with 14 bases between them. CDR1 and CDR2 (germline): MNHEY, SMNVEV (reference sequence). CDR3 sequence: CASSFSLQTHEQYF. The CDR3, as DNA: TGTGCCAGCAGTTTTTCTTTACAGACACACGAGCAGTACTTC.

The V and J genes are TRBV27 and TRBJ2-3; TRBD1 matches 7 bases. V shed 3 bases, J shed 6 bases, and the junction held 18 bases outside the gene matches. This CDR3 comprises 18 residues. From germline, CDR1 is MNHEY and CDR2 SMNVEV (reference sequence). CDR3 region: CASSFLGQIPGWRDTQYF. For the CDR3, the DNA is TGTGCCAGCAGTTTCCTGGGACAGATACCTGGATGGAGGGATACGCAGTATTTT.

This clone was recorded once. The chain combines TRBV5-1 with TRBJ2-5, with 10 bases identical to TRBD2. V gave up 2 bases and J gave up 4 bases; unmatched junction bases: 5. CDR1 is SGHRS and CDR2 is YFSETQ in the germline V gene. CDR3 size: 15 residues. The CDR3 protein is CASSFSSGSTETQYF. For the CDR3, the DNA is TGCGCCAGCAGCTTTTCTAGCGGGAGCACAGAGACCCAGTACTTC.

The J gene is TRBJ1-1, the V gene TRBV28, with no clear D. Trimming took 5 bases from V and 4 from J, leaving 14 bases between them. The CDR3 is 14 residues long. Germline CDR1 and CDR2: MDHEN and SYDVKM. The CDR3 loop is CASSPLNFGTEAFF. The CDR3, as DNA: TGTGCCAGCAGTCCGCTTAACTTTGGCACTGAAGCTTTCTTT. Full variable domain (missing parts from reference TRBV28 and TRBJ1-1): DVKVTQSSRYLVKRTGEKVFLECVQDMDHENMFWYRQDPGLGLRLIYFSYDVKMKEKGDIPEGYSVSREKKERFSLILESASTNQTSMYLCASSPLNFGTEAFFGQGTRLTVV.

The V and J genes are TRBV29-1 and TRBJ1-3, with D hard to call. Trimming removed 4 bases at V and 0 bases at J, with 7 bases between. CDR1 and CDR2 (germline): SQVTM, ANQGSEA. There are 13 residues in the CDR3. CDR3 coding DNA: TGCAGCGTTGGTGCGTACTCTGGAAACACCATATATTTT. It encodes CSVGAYSGNTIYF. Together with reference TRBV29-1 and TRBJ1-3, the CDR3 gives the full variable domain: SAVISQKPSRDICQRGTSLTIQCQVDSQVTMMFWYRQQPGQSLTLIATANQGSEATYESGFVIDKFPISRPNLTFSTLTVSNMSPEDSSIYLCSVGAYSGNTIYFGEGSWLTVV.

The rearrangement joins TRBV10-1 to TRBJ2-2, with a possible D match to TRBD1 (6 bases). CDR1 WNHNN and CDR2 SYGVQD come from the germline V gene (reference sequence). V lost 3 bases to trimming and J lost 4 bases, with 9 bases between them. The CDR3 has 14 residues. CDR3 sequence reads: CASSDYRVTGELFF. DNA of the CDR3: TGCGCCAGCAGTGATTACAGGGTCACCGGGGAGCTGTTTTTT.

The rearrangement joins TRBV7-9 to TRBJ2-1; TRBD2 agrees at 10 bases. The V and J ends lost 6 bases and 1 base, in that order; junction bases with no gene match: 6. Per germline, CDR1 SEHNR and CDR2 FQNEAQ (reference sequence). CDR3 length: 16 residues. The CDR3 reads CASSLTSGPSYNEQFF. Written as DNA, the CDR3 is TGTGCCAGCAGTTTGACTAGCGGGCCTTCCTACAATGAGCAGTTCTTC.